These T cell receptor beta chains were read from a single sample in a study of blood T cells in healthy people across ages. TCRdb re-called the 5' RACE reads through MiXCR, storing one row per CDR3 protein. The sample lists hundreds of thousands of distinct CDR3 sequences; about 30% were seen once. Specimen: blood. The receptors come from a woman older than 75 in good health. CDR3s include the opening cysteine and the closing phenylalanine or tryptophan. Each record gives: V gene, D gene, clone size, J gene, CDR3 protein, CDR3 DNA. D genes are given only for firm matches. The size field is filled for only some rows; it gives once, few, many or a size class.

TRBV29-1	-	many	TRBJ2-7	CSVGSGAAATGEQYF	TGCAGCGTTGGGTCGGGGGCGGCTGCTACAGGCGAGCAGTACTTC
TRBV12-3/TRBV12-4	-	many	TRBJ1-2	CASSLRGLLSGYTF	TGTGCCAGCAGTTTAAGGGGACTACTAAGTGGCTACACCTTC
TRBV6-1	-	many	TRBJ2-7	CASSETEGAYEQYF	TGTGCCAGCAGTGAAACGGAGGGGGCGTACGAGCAGTACTTC
TRBV30	-	many	TRBJ2-6	CAWSPGRSSGANVLTF	TGTGCCTGGAGTCCGGGACGCAGCTCTGGGGCCAACGTCCTGACTTTC
TRBV12-3/TRBV12-4	-	many	TRBJ2-7	CASSLRGSNSYEQYF	TGTGCCAGCAGTTTAAGGGGGTCTAACTCCTACGAGCAGTACTTC
TRBV20-1	TRBD1	many	TRBJ2-7	CSAAGTEYEQYF	TGCAGTGCTGCCGGGACAGAGTACGAGCAGTACTTC
TRBV30	-	few	TRBJ2-3	CAWSGSTGSTDTQYF	TGTGCCTGGAGTGGATCGACAGGTAGCACAGATACGCAGTATTTT
TRBV3-1	-	many	TRBJ2-7	CASSQALEGEGYEQYF	TGTGCCAGCAGCCAAGCGTTGGAGGGGGAAGGATACGAGCAGTACTTC
TRBV5-6	TRBD2	few	TRBJ2-3	CASSLAGRGLAGGLLDTDTQYF	TGTGCCAGCAGCTTGGCTGGACGGGGACTAGCGGGGGGGCTGTTGGACACAGATACGCAGTATTTT
TRBV6-2/TRBV6-3	-	-	TRBJ2-7	CASRYQGGSYEQYF	TGTGCCAGCAGGTACCAGGGGGGGAGCTACGAGCAGTACTTC
TRBV6-2/TRBV6-3	TRBD1	many	TRBJ2-7	CASTRQGGYEQYF	TGTGCCAGCACAAGACAGGGGGGCTACGAGCAGTACTTC
TRBV15	-	many	TRBJ2-5	CATSRDRGAETQYF	TGTGCCACCAGCAGAGATCGGGGTGCAGAGACCCAGTACTTC
TRBV2	-	many	TRBJ2-1	CASRPQGAAYNEQFF	TGTGCCAGCAGACCACAGGGAGCTGCCTACAATGAGCAGTTCTTC
TRBV20-1	-	many	TRBJ1-5	CSARGIGTFTGQPQHF	TGCAGTGCTAGAGGAATAGGCACCTTCACGGGTCAGCCCCAGCATTTT
TRBV29-1	-	-	TRBJ2-3	CSVEDDRRSTDTQYF	TGCAGCGTTGAAGATGATCGACGGAGCACAGATACGCAATATTTT
TRBV20-1	-	many	TRBJ1-2	CSASPTGTGYGYTF	TGCAGTGCTAGTCCTACCGGGACGGGCTATGGCTACACCTTC
TRBV27	-	-	TRBJ2-5	CASTLRTTGHSRETQYF	TGTGCCAGCACCCTGCGCACCACGGGACATAGCCGGGAGACCCAGTACTTC
TRBV20-1	TRBD1	-	TRBJ2-7	CCVPKTGGGYEQYF	TGCTGTGTCCCAAAGACAGGGGGAGGCTACGAGCAGTACTTC
TRBV5-1	-	many	TRBJ2-5	CASREAGRAQETQYF	TGCGCCAGCAGGGAGGCTGGACGGGCCCAAGAGACCCAGTACTTC
TRBV5-1	TRBD1	-	TRBJ1-4	CASSTQPGTGIGANEKLFF	TGCGCCAGCAGCACGCAACCCGGGACAGGGATTGGAGCTAATGAAAAACTGTTTTTT
TRBV19	-	few	TRBJ1-2	CASSFGRGANYGYTF	TGTGCCAGTAGTTTCGGACGGGGAGCTAACTATGGCTACACCTTC
TRBV4-2	-	-	TRBJ1-1	CASSRGGENPNTEAFF	TGTGCCAGCAGCCGGGGGGGCGAAAACCCGAACACTGAAGCTTTCTTT